This entry concerns a single TCR beta chain. The data belong to a study of CD8 T cells in Susac syndrome. Those who served as multiple sclerosis controls were treatment-naive patients with stable or active relapsing-remitting disease. The germline CDR1 and CDR2 sequences are SGHTA and FQGNSA. This CDR3 region has 13 residues. Trimming removed 0 bases at V and 8 bases at J, with 10 bases between. Reverse transcription of roughly 0.5 to 1 ug RNA used random hexamers. The amplification used immunoSEQ multiplex PCR on TCR beta CDR3; it spanned 54 Vbeta and 13 Jbeta. TCRdb redid the calling of the immunoSEQ multiplex PCR reads with MiXCR, one entry per CDR3 protein. The data hold more than 95,000 distinct CDR3 sequences, with 85% to 95% observed a single time.

Sequenced sample: CD4+ T cells from PBMCs. The source of this sequence is a human donor with multiple sclerosis. This chain uses TRBV7-2 with TRBJ1-2, with a tentative D call TRBD1 (5 bases). The CDR3 spells CASSLAGGFGYTF. The CDR3 DNA is TGTGCCAGCAGCTTAGCGGGGGGATTCGGCTACACCTTC.